This T cell receptor (beta chain) was recovered during a study of blood T cells in healthy people across ages. V gave up 3 bases and J gave up 2 bases, with 9 bases separating them. This CDR3 has 14 residues. The germline V gene encodes CDR1 SEHNR and CDR2 FQNEAQ (reference sequence). For every donor, a draw yielded around 10 milliliters of peripheral blood. Alongside a J-beta primer mix, a sample-barcoded 5' primer served in a second PCR lasting about 7 to 11 cycles. MiXCR, applied by TCRdb to the 5' RACE reads, yields one record per CDR3 protein. The repertoire has fewer than 800,000 distinct CDR3 sequences, 20% to 25% of them found once; the top ten carry more than 7.5%. The same data also contributed to another study, on T cells of mothers and their children.

The chain carries TRBV7-9 and TRBJ2-3; a possible D gene is TRBD1 (6 bases). Sequencing was performed on blood. This clonotype originated in a boy between 10 and 17 years old in good health. CDR3 sequence: CASSLGATTDTQYF. In DNA form, the CDR3 reads TGTGCCAGCAGCTTGGGGGCCACCACAGATACGCAGTATTTT.